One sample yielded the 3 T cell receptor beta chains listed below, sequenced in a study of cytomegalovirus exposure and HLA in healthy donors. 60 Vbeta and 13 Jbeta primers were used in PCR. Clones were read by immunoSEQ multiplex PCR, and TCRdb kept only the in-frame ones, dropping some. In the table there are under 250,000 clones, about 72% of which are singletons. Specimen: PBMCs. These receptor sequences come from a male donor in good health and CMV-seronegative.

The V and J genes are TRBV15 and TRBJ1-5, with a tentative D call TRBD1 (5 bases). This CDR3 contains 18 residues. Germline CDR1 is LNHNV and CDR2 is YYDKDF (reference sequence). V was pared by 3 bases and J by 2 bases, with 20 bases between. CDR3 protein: CATSSDRGGWGGNQPQHF. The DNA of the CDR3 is TGTGCCACCAGCAGTGATCGGGGAGGGTGGGGCGGCAATCAGCCCCAGCATTTT. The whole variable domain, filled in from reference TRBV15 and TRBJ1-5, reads DAMVIQNPRYQVTQFGKPVTLSCSQTLNHNVMYWYQQKSSQAPKLLFHYYDKDFNNEADTPDNFQSRRPNTSFCFLDIRSPGLGDTAMYLCATSSDRGGWGGNQPQHFGDGTRLSIL.

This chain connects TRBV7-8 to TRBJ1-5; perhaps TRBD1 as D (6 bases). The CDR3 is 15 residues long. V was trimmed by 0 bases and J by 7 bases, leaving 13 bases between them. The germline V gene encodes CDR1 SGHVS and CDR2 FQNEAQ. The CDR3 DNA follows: TGTGCCAGCAGCTTAGCGGCAGGGGTAGGGCAGCCCCAGCATTTT. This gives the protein CASSLAAGVGQPQHF.

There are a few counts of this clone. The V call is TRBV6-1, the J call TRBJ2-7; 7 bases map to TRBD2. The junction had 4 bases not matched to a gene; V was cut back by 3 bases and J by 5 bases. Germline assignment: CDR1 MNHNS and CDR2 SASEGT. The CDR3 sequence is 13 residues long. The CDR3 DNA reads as TGTGCCAGCAGTGAGCGGGGGACCCACGAGCAGTACTTC. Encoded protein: CASSERGTHEQYF.